Included here is one TCR beta chain sequence, with context. Its specificity is unknown. From the graft tissue, intraepithelial and lamina propria lymphocytes were released through processing. This specimen belongs to a study of graft-versus-host responses after intestinal transplantation. Study context: Anti-thymocyte globulin was used for induction in all recipients, who then took tacrolimus and steroids for approximately 3 years. Study-wide results and caveats: Circulating GvH clone levels at their peak were associated with HvG declines (early post-transplant). Detection of GvH clones occurred in recipient marrow, and some had their first appearance in ileum or blood.

With 7 bases clipped from V and 5 bases from J, the junction kept 14 bases outside the gene matches. CDR3 length equals 16 residues. Germline loops: CDR1 MDHEN, CDR2 SYDVKM. Sequencing was performed with immunoSEQ multiplex PCR; in TCRdb, only in-frame clones are kept and a portion is missing. The data show around 35,000 clones, roughly 87% seen once. The specimen comprised ileum tissue, sampled about 28 weeks after intestinal transplant. The V gene is TRBV28, the J gene TRBJ2-5; 9 bases align to TRBD2. The clonotype originates from a human patient who received an intestinal transplant, so some T cells may come from the graft donor. The CDR3 spells CASTIGRSSGTETQYF. DNA of the CDR3: TGTGCCAGCACCATTGGGAGGTCTAGCGGGACGGAGACCCAGTACTTC.